This T cell receptor beta chain appears in the sequencing data of a study of cytomegalovirus exposure and HLA in healthy donors. V gave up 1 base and J gave up 4 bases; unmatched junction bases: 2. The CDR3 spans 15 residues. CDR1 and CDR2 from the germline V gene are MGHRA and YSYEKL. PCR employed 60 Vbeta and 13 Jbeta primers. TCRdb's table, derived via immunoSEQ multiplex PCR, lists solely in-frame clones and lacks some. Of 150,000 or so clones in the sample, roughly 80% were seen once. J is TRBJ2-7 and V is TRBV4-1, with TRBD2 identical over 12 bases. The TCR comes from a woman in her 30s in good health and CMV-seronegative. Input material: PBMCs. The CDR3 coding sequence is TGCGCCAGCAGCCAAGGGACTAGCGGGGTTTACGAGCAGTACTTC. Translating it yields CASSQGTSGVYEQYF.